A selection of T cell receptor beta chains follows, all from one sample in a study of glioma-infiltrating T cells after dendritic cell vaccination. Here immunoSEQ multiplex PCR was the method, and the copy in TCRdb shows in-frame clones only, minus some. The sample gives 65,000 to 90,000 clones, about four fifths of which show up once; around 2.3% is in the top ten. The sequences come from blood, collected before dendritic cell vaccination. These receptors were collected from a human donor with glioblastoma. The CDR3 runs from the conserved cysteine through the conserved F or W. A D gene is named only where the DNA matches it firmly.

TRBD1	TRBV6-5	TRBJ1-6	CASSSRRQGHNSPLHF
NA	TRBV7-9	TRBJ1-5	CASSLATGGNQPQHF
TRBD2	TRBV7-2	TRBJ2-7	CATGAGGSSYEQYF
NA	TRBV2	TRBJ1-5	CASSERTGPGDQPQHF
NA	TRBV7-8	TRBJ2-7	CASSLVQSPAFAYEQYF
TRBD2	TRBV19	TRBJ2-1	CASSASGGRYNEQFF
NA	TRBV7-6	TRBJ2-3	CASSYSSTDTQYF
TRBD1	TRBV25-1	TRBJ2-2	CASSEPGQGKYTGELFF
TRBD1	TRBV7-2	TRBJ1-1	CASSFMTGMNTEAFF
TRBD1	TRBV19	TRBJ1-2	CASSPQRQGARNGYTF
TRBD1	TRBV23-1	TRBJ2-5	CASSRPDRGQETQYF
TRBD1	TRBV19	TRBJ2-7	CASSTRDRGIEQYF
NA	TRBV5-8	TRBJ1-5	CASSFSLTDSFNQPQHF
TRBD2	TRBV25-1	TRBJ2-1	CASRSGGAGNEQFF
NA	TRBV6-6	TRBJ1-1	CASSWNRDEAFF
NA	TRBV5-8	TRBJ1-2	CASSSVNLDSYYGYTF
NA	TRBV7-8	TRBJ2-2	CASSKGGGNTGELFF
NA	TRBV7-9	TRBJ2-1	CASSLGAGLPNIGEQFF
NA	TRBV11-2	TRBJ1-5	CASSREAEPQHF
TRBD2	TRBV5-1	TRBJ2-3	CASSLETSGSTQYF
TRBD2	TRBV11-2	TRBJ2-1	CASSPLGTSGSLFHNEQFF
TRBD1	TRBV19	TRBJ2-5	CASSGGQVETQYF
TRBD1	TRBV6-5	TRBJ2-5	CASSSGQGAPGTQYF
NA	TRBV19	TRBJ2-7	CASSASGLSYEQYF
TRBD1	TRBV5-1	TRBJ1-3	CASTRIGTGDGNTIYF
NA	TRBV7-2	TRBJ1-1	CASSLRGSLAGAFF
TRBD2	TRBV19	TRBJ2-2	CASSVATSGGLFF
TRBD1	TRBV6-5	TRBJ1-6	CASSFRTGRYPLHF
NA	TRBV5-6	TRBJ2-6	CASSSSTGFPSGANVLTF
TRBD2	TRBV11-2	TRBJ2-3	CASSFAGGPGTDTQYF
NA	TRBV19	TRBJ1-5	CASSDRPNQPQHF
TRBD2	TRBV2	TRBJ2-5	CASSGAGGETQYF
TRBD2	TRBV5-1	TRBJ2-1	CASSLQTSGGPGEQFF
TRBD1	TRBV27	TRBJ2-1	CASSPDRGAYNEQFF
TRBD1	TRBV10-3	TRBJ2-7	CAISGLGTGGNEQYF
TRBD2	TRBV5-4	TRBJ2-1	CASSLPSGRNYNEQFF
TRBD1	TRBV9	TRBJ2-5	CASSVGDRGETQYF